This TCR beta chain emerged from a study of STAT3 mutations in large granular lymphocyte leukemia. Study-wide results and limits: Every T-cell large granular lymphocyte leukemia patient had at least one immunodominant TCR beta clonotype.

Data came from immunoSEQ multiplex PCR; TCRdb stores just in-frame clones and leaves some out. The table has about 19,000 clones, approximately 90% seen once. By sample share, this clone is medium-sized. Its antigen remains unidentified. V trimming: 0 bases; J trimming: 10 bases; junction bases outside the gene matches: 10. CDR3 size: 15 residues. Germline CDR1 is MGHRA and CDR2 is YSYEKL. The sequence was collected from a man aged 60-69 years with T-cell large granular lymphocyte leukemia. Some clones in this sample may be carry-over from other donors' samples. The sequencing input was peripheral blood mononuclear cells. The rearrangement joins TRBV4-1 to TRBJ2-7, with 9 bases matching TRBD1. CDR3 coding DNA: TGCGCCAGCAGCCAAGATCATGGGACAGGGATTCCTCAGTACTTC. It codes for CASSQDHGTGIPQYF.